A single T cell receptor beta chain is shown here with its context. This record comes from a study of cytomegalovirus exposure and HLA in healthy donors. The primer mix had 60 Vbeta and 13 Jbeta primers. Profiling relied on immunoSEQ multiplex PCR, and the TCRdb table lists in-frame clones only, not all of them. There are approximately 130,000 clones in the sample; just under 80% occur only once, and around 1.8% lies in the top ten. The ends lost 3 bases at V and 0 bases at J; junction bases unmatched: 5. Germline CDR1 reads KGHSH; CDR2 reads LQKENI. The CDR3 totals 16 residues. The TCR was taken from a woman aged 40 to 50 in good health and CMV-seronegative. V gene TRBV18 combines with J gene TRBJ2-1, with 7 bases that match TRBD2. Sequenced: PBMCs. The CDR3 sequence: CASSPRAGSSYNEQFF. The CDR3 DNA reads TGTGCCAGCTCACCGCGAGCGGGGAGCTCCTACAATGAGCAGTTCTTC.